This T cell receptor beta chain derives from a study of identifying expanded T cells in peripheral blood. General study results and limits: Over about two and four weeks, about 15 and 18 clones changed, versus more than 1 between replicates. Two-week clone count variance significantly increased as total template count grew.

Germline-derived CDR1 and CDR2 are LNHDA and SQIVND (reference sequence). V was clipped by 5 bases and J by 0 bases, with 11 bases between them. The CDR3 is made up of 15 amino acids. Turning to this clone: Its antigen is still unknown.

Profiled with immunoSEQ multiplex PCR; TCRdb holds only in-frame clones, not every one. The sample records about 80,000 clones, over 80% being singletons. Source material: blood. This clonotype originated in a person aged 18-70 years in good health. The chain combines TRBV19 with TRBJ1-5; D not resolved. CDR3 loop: CASSVASNSNQPQHF. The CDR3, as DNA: TGTGCCAGTAGTGTTGCAAGTAATAGCAATCAGCCCCAGCATTTT.